This T cell receptor (beta chain) was profiled in a study of T-cell reconstitution after alpha-beta-depleted transplantation in children. Construction of the TCRbeta library involved unique molecular identifiers. In TCRdb, the PCR reads were re-called with MiXCR into one record per CDR3 protein. The sample lists a few hundred thousand distinct CDR3 sequences, 10% occurring once. Only a few counts were recorded for this clonotype. The CDR3 is 14 residues long. V shed 7 bases and J shed 3 bases, with 12 bases lying between them. Looked up from germline, CDR1 is MNHNS and CDR2 is SASEGT. This chain uses TRBV6-1 with TRBJ2-2; the D is unclear. This clonotype was sampled from a human donor who donated a stem cell graft to a child with acute lymphoblastic leukemia. Sequencing was performed on PBMCs from the stem cell graft donor, taken from the stem cell graft. This chain's CDR3 is CASTQDPYTGELFF. The DNA of the CDR3 is TGTGCCAGCACCCAGGACCCTTACACCGGGGAGCTGTTTTTT.